This T cell receptor beta chain was retrieved from a study of identical twins. TCRdb re-called the 5' RACE reads through MiXCR, storing one row per CDR3 protein. The data show roughly 630,000 distinct CDR3 sequences, roughly 7.2% seen once. Germline values: CDR1 SNHLY, CDR2 FYNNEI. V shed 3 bases, J shed 5 bases, and the junction held 4 bases outside the gene matches. CDR3 length equals 15 residues. Separately, the same data were catalogued under a study of yellow fever vaccine responses in identical twins.

The J gene is TRBJ2-2, the V gene TRBV2; 9 bases agree with TRBD2. The sequence was obtained from a woman aged 18-35 years in good health. Sequenced: PBMCs. DNA of the CDR3: TGTGCCAGCAGTGAGGCTAGCGGGAATACCGGGGAGCTGTTTTTT. Translating gives CASSEASGNTGELFF.